The entry below gives a single TCR beta chain sequence along with its context. This entry is derived from a study of blood T cell repertoires in COVID-19. The CDR3 has 19 amino acids. Residents of 20 to 25 US areas, aged roughly 18 to 89 years, made up the participants. Grouping used clinical history reported by participants in a survey and questionnaire. Repertoires were generated with immunoSEQ multiplex PCR, while TCRdb's copy carries only in-frame clones and drops some. The table has around 500,000 clones, around 87% seen once. Sequenced sample: PBMCs or T cells enriched from blood (not recorded which). This TCR was sampled from a woman aged 40 to 50 who had recovered from COVID-19. The V and J genes are TRBV21-1 and TRBJ2-1; TRBD2 reflects the table's D call only, with no check against the DNA. TRBV21-1 is flagged as a pseudogene. This CDR3 reads CASSKARLAGVLPGNEQFF. CDR3 in DNA: TGTGCCAGCAGCAAAGCCCGACTAGCGGGAGTGCTCCCGGGGAATGAGCAGTTCTTC.